Sequencing of this T cell receptor (beta chain) was carried out in a study of cytomegalovirus exposure and HLA in healthy donors. It was with 60 Vbeta and 13 Jbeta primers that the PCR ran. Sequencing used immunoSEQ multiplex PCR; TCRdb keeps in-frame clones, though not all of them. The sample records 150,000 to 180,000 clones, 80% being singletons. The length of the CDR3 is 18 residues. Germline V gene lookup returns CDR1 LNHNV and CDR2 YYDKDF (reference sequence). V was pared by 0 bases and J by 6 bases, with 15 bases of the junction left unmatched. Sequencing input: PBMCs. This rearrangement joins TRBV15 to TRBJ2-7; TRBD2 aligns across 9 bases. The origin of this receptor is a man under 40 in good health and CMV-seropositive. CDR3 bases: TGTGCCACCAGCAGAGATCGAGGGCGGCTAGCGGGATCTTCCGAGCAGTACTTC. Its translation is CATSRDRGRLAGSSEQYF.